Each of the 3 T cell receptor beta chains below was sequenced from the same sample in a study of blood T cell repertoires in COVID-19. Profiled with immunoSEQ multiplex PCR; TCRdb holds only in-frame clones, not every one. The sample records around 300,000 clones, around nine tenths being singletons. What was sequenced was peripheral blood. All receptors come from a woman between 25 and 40 years old with COVID-19, enrolled during active disease.

The chain is built from TRBV2 and TRBJ2-5; 11 nucleotides match TRBD2. The CDR3 is made up of 16 amino acids. Germline V CDR1 and CDR2: SNHLY, FYNNEI. The trim removed 0 bases at V and 3 bases at J, leaving 3 bases unmatched. For the CDR3, the DNA is TGTGCCAGCAGTGAAGCGGTAGCGGGAGGGGAAGAGACCCAGTACTTC. Its protein is CASSEAVAGGEETQYF.

V gene TRBV28 combines with J gene TRBJ1-1; D ambiguous. CDR1 MDHEN and CDR2 SYDVKM come from the germline V gene. This CDR3 is built from 11 residues. Trimming stripped 4 bases from V and 7 bases from J, with 7 bases between. CDR3 protein: CASSSRDEAFF. In nucleotides, the CDR3 is TGTGCCAGCAGTTCCCGGGATGAAGCTTTCTTT.

The CDR3 DNA follows: TGCGCCAGCAGCCAAGAGTGGGAGGGAAATCAGCCCCAGCATTTT. Amino acids: CASSQEWEGNQPQHF. The V call is TRBV4-1, the J call TRBJ1-5; D remains ambiguous. The CDR3 extends over 15 amino acids. CDR1 and CDR2 (germline): MGHRA, YSYEKL. V lost 0 bases and J 4 bases, leaving 10 bases between the germline ends.